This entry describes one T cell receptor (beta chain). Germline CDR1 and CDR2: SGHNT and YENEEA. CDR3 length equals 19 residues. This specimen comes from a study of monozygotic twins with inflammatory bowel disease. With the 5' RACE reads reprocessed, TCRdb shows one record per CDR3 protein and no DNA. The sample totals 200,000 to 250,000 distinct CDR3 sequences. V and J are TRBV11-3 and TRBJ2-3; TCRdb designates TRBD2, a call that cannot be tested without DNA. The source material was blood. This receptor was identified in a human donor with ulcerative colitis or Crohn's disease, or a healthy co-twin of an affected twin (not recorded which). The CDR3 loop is CASSSRIRTSGGLGDTQYF.